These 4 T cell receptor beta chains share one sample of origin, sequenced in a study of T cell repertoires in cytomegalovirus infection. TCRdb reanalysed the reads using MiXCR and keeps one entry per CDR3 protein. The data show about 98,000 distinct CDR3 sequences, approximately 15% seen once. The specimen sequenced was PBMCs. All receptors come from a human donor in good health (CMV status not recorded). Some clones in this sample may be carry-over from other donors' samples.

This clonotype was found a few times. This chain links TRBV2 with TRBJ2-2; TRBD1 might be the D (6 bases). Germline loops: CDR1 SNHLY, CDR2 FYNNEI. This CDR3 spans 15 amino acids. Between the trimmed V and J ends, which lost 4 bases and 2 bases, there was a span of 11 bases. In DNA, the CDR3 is TGTGCCAGCAGTGTTCAACAGGGAAACACCGGGGAGCTGTTTTTT. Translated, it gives CASSVQQGNTGELFF.

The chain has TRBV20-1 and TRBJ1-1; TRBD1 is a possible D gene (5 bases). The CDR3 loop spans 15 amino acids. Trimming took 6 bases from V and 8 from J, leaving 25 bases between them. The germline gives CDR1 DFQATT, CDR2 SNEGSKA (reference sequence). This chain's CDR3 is CSATSLDSIGSEAFF. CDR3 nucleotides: TGCAGTGCCACCTCTCTCGACAGCATTGGATCCGAAGCTTTCTTT.

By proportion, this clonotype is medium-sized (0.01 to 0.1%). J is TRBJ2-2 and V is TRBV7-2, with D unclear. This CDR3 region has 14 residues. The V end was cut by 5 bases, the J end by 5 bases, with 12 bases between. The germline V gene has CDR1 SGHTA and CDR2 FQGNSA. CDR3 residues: CASSPLYSTGELFF. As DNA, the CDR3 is TGTGCCAGCAGCCCATTGTATTCAACCGGGGAGCTGTTTTTT.

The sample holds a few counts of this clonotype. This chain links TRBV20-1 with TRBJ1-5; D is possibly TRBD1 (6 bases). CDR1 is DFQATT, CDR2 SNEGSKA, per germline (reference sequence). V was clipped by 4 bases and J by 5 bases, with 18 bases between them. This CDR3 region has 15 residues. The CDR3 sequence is CSATPGGLSDQPQHF. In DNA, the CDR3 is TGCAGTGCTACCCCGGGGGGGCTGTCCGATCAGCCCCAGCATTTT.